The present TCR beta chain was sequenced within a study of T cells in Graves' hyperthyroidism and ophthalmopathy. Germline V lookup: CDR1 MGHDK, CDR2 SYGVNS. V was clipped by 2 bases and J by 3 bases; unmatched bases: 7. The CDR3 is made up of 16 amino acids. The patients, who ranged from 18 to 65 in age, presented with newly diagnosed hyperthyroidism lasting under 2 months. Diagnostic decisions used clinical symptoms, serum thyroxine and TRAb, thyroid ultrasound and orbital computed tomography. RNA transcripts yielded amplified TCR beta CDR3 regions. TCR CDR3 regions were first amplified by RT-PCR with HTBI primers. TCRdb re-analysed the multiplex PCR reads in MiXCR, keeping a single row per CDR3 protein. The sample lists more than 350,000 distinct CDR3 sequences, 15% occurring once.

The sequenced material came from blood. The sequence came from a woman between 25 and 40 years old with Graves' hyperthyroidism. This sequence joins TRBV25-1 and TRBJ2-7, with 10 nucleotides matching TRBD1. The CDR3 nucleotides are TGTGCCAGCAGTGAACCCCGGGACAGGGGTCTCTACGAGCAGTACTTC. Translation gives CASSEPRDRGLYEQYF.